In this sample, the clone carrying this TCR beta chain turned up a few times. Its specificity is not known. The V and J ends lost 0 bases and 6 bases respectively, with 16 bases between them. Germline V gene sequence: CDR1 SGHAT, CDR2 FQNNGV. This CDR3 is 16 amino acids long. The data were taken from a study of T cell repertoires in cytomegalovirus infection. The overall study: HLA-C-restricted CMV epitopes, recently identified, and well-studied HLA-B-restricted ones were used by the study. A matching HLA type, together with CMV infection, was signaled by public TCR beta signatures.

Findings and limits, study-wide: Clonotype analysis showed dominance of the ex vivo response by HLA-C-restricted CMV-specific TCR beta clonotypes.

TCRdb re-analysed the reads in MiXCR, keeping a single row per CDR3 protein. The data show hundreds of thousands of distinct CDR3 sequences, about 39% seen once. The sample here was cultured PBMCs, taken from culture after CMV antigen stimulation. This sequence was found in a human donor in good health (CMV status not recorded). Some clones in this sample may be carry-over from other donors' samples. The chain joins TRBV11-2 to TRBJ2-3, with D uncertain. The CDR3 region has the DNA TGTGCCAGCAGCTTAGATCAGTGGGGTTCTCCGGATACGCAGTATTTT. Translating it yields CASSLDQWGSPDTQYF.